The 31 T cell receptor beta chains given below trace back to one sample, sequenced in a study of metastatic and nonmetastatic thyroid tumors. TCRdb re-called the PCR reads through MiXCR. The sample yields around 20,000 clones, 31% seen once. No patient had received any treatment before thyroid surgery. The sample consisted of blood. All receptors come from a female donor with papillary thyroid cancer or a benign thyroid nodule (not recorded which). Some clones in this sample may be carry-over from other donors' samples.

The chain recombines TRBV3-1 with TRBJ1-5; D remains ambiguous. Germline V gene lookup returns CDR1 LGHDT and CDR2 YNNKEL (reference sequence). This CDR3 has 15 residues. Trimming cost V 0 bases and J 5 bases, with 11 bases left between them. This chain's CDR3 is CASSQDHQPHQPQHF. The CDR3 nucleotides read TGTGCCAGCAGCCAAGATCACCAGCCCCATCAGCCCCAGCATTTT.

At least ten counts were recorded for this clone. Other DNA sequences in the sample encode the same CDR3. The rearrangement joins TRBV12-3 or TRBV12-4 to TRBJ1-1, with unresolved D. This CDR3 has 14 residues. V lost 5 bases to trimming and J lost 3 bases, with 13 bases between them. In DNA form, the CDR3 reads TGTGCCAGCAGTCCCAATTTCGGGTACACTGAAGCTTTCTTT. It yields the protein CASSPNFGYTEAFF.

The gene calls are TRBV28 and TRBJ1-5, with D unresolved. Looked up from germline, CDR1 is MDHEN and CDR2 is SYDVKM. The CDR3 is 21 residues long. Trimming removed 3 bases from V and 2 bases from J, with 29 bases in between. CDR3 sequence reads: CASSFSDTYVGSLRGNQPQHF. CDR3 sequence (DNA): TGTGCCAGCAGTTTCTCTGACACATACGTGGGGTCCCTTAGGGGCAATCAGCCCCAGCATTTT.

The V and J genes are TRBV7-8 and TRBJ2-1, with D perhaps matching TRBD1 (6 bases). Trimming removed 2 bases at V and 5 bases at J, with 10 bases between. CDR1 and CDR2 (germline): SGHVS, FQNEAQ. This CDR3 is 14 amino acids long. CDR3 loop: CASSLWGQDNEQFF. The CDR3 DNA sequence: TGTGCCAGCAGCTTATGGGGGCAAGACAATGAGCAGTTCTTC.

As concerns this clone: A junction boundary mismatches the germline segment, possibly from a read error. CDR3 loop: CASSLEGSYYEQFF. The DNA of the CDR3 is TGTGCCAGCAGCTTGGAGGGTAGCTACTATGAGCAGTTCTTC. V is TRBV5-4 and J is TRBJ2-1; D not resolved. The CDR3 is 14 residues long. Looked up from germline, CDR1 is SGHNT and CDR2 is YYREEE (reference sequence).

The table lists this clone with a few counts. The genes are TRBV28 and TRBJ2-7, with unresolved D. V was cut by 7 bases and J by 6 bases, with 10 bases left in between. The CDR3 contains 11 residues. CDR1 is MDHEN and CDR2 is SYDVKM in the germline V gene. The CDR3 sequence: CASTFGFEQYF. CDR3 DNA: TGTGCCAGCACCTTTGGTTTCGAGCAGTACTTC.

This clone was seen at least ten times. This rearrangement joins TRBV28 to TRBJ2-3; 10 bases are shared with TRBD1. This CDR3 is 17 amino acids long. Losses at the gene ends were 6 bases for V and 6 bases for J; bases not matched to a gene: 15. Germline assignment: CDR1 MDHEN and CDR2 SYDVKM. The CDR3 region has the DNA TGTGCCAGCAGCCTGCACCCCGGGACAGGGGTTGGGGATACGCAGTATTTT. Translating gives CASSLHPGTGVGDTQYF.

This clone is labeled as medium-sized. The chain combines TRBV20-1 with TRBJ1-5; 8 bases line up with TRBD1. This CDR3 has 13 amino acids. CDR1 and CDR2 (germline): DFQATT, SNEGSKA (reference sequence). Germline trimming cut 0 bases from V and 11 bases from J; bases unmatched to any gene: 6. CDR3 nucleotide sequence: TGCAGTGCTAGAGATGAACAGGGGGGGGCCCAGCATTTT. Translating gives CSARDEQGGAQHF.

This clone is categorized as medium-sized. The V call is TRBV6-4, the J call TRBJ2-3, with TRBD1 matching over 8 bases. The ends lost 0 bases at V and 4 bases at J; junction bases unmatched: 0. Germline-derived CDR1 and CDR2 are MRHNA and SNTAGT. There are 14 residues in the CDR3. CDR3 sequence reads: CASSDSQGADTQYF. CDR3 DNA: TGTGCCAGCAGTGACTCACAGGGGGCAGATACGCAGTATTTT.

This clone has ten or more counts. The chain employs TRBV6-1 and TRBJ2-1; a weak D match, TRBD2 (6 bases). V was pared by 0 bases and J by 12 bases, with 15 bases between. The CDR3 sequence is 14 residues long. CDR1 is MNHNS, CDR2 SASEGT, per germline. The CDR3: CASSEATFGGVQFF. The CDR3 DNA sequence: TGTGCCAGCAGTGAAGCAACGTTCGGGGGAGTGCAGTTCTTC.

This chain connects TRBV30 to TRBJ1-2; D is undetermined. The V gene lost 3 bases and the J gene lost 6 bases, with 14 bases spanning the gap. Germline CDR1 GTSNPN, CDR2 SVGIG (reference sequence). The CDR3 has 13 amino acids. CDR3 loop: CAWRVTARDGYTF. CDR3 in DNA: TGTGCCTGGAGGGTTACAGCTAGGGATGGCTACACCTTC.

The chain has TRBV4-2 and TRBJ2-7; D is ambiguous. Germline CDR1 LGHNA, CDR2 YNFKEQ. This CDR3 has 16 residues. V gave up 1 base and J gave up 2 bases, with 15 bases separating them. DNA for the CDR3: TGTGCCAGCAGCCAAGGTTTAGGCGGCGAACCCTACGAGCAGTACTTC. Encoded protein: CASSQGLGGEPYEQYF.

The table lists this clone with a few counts. The CDR3 sequence: CASSPPQGFNYGYTF. CDR3 sequence (DNA): TGTGCCAGCTCACCACCACAGGGATTTAACTATGGCTACACCTTC. This chain links TRBV18 with TRBJ1-2; possibly TRBD1 for D (6 bases). Trimming removed 0 bases at V and 1 base at J, with 9 bases between. Looked up from germline, CDR1 is KGHSH and CDR2 is LQKENI. This CDR3 comprises 15 residues.

The chain employs TRBV12-3 or TRBV12-4 and TRBJ2-1, with 11 positions matching TRBD2. V trimming: 5 bases; J trimming: 9 bases; junction bases outside the gene matches: 15. The CDR3 covers 17 residues. The CDR3 DNA reads as TGTGCCAGCAGTCCCCAACGTACTAGCGGGAGATCGGGTGAGCAGTTCTTC. It translates to CASSPQRTSGRSGEQFF.

This clone was recorded only once. The chain recombines TRBV5-1 with TRBJ1-1; weak D call: TRBD1 (6 bases). This CDR3 contains 15 residues. The germline V and J ends were trimmed by 0 bases and 1 base, with 10 bases remaining between them. Germline CDR1 is SGHRS and CDR2 is YFSETQ. CDR3 sequence (DNA): TGCGCCAGCAGCTTGGCGGGACATAAGAACACTGAAGCTTTCTTT. Its protein is CASSLAGHKNTEAFF.

In this sample, this clone turned up many times. The V call is TRBV7-9, the J call TRBJ2-1; D is unclear. This CDR3 is built from 16 residues. Germline CDR1 SEHNR, CDR2 FQNEAQ (reference sequence). V was trimmed by 6 bases and J by 0 bases, leaving 15 bases between them. Here the CDR3 reads CASSPAGVSSYNEQFF. As DNA, the CDR3 is TGTGCCAGCAGTCCAGCCGGCGTGAGCTCCTACAATGAGCAGTTCTTC.

In the case of this clone: A junction end diverges from the germline sequence, so it may reflect a read error. The chain has TRBV29-1 and TRBJ1-1; maybe TRBD1 (5 bases). CDR1 is SQVTM, CDR2 ANQGSEA, per germline. This CDR3 has 12 amino acids. DNA for the CDR3: TGCAGCGTTGAAGATCGAGGGGTAGAAGATTTCTTT. Amino acids: CSVEDRGVEDFF.

Within the sample, this clone is medium-sized. The genes are TRBV7-8 and TRBJ2-1; 10 bases are a match to TRBD1. V trimming: 4 bases; J trimming: 10 bases; junction bases outside the gene matches: 10. The CDR3 sequence is 15 residues long. Germline V gene lookup returns CDR1 SGHVS and CDR2 FQNEAQ. CDR3 sequence reads: CASSSSRDRGGEQFF. CDR3 sequence (DNA): TGTGCCAGCAGCTCGTCCCGGGACAGGGGCGGCGAGCAGTTCTTC.

This chain uses TRBV30 with TRBJ1-2; possibly TRBD1 for D (5 bases). V lost 1 base to trimming and J lost 5 bases, with 11 bases between them. The CDR3 runs to 13 residues. Germline V gene lookup returns CDR1 GTSNPN and CDR2 SVGIG (reference sequence). The CDR3 is CAWSAGRIYGYTF. For the CDR3, the DNA is TGTGCCTGGAGTGCGGGACGAATATATGGCTACACCTTC.

This clone was recorded at least ten times. The chain is built from TRBV14 and TRBJ2-3; tentative D call: TRBD1 (7 bases). Germline values: CDR1 SGHDN, CDR2 FVKESK. V lost 3 bases and J lost 5, with 15 bases in between. The CDR3 has 15 residues. CDR3 sequence (DNA): TGTGCCAGCAGCCATGACAGGGACTGGGGAGATACGCAGTATTTT. Encoded protein: CASSHDRDWGDTQYF.

The chain joins TRBV7-9 to TRBJ2-7; TRBD1 is a possible D gene (5 bases). The CDR3 spans 14 residues. Per the germline V gene, CDR1 is SEHNR and CDR2 is FQNEAQ (reference sequence). Trimming pared 4 bases from V and 2 bases from J, leaving 12 bases between. The DNA of the CDR3 is TGTGCCAGCAGCTGGGCAGTAGGGGCCTACGAGCAGTACTTC. Its protein product is CASSWAVGAYEQYF.

This clone was recorded many times. This sequence joins TRBV29-1 and TRBJ2-1, with no clear D. The CDR3 is 13 amino acids. V shed 5 bases and J shed 6 bases, with 14 bases lying between them. The germline gives CDR1 SQVTM, CDR2 ANQGSEA. The CDR3 protein is CSVLDGRGNEQFF. CDR3 in DNA: TGCAGCGTTTTAGACGGTCGAGGCAATGAGCAGTTCTTC.

Many counts were recorded for this clone. The gene calls are TRBV7-9 and TRBJ1-1; D unresolved. V lost 2 bases and J 1 base, leaving 8 bases between the germline ends. There are 14 residues in the CDR3. Germline CDR1 reads SEHNR; CDR2 reads FQNEAQ (reference sequence). CDR3 sequence: CASSLSQTNTEAFF. DNA of the CDR3: TGTGCCAGCAGCTTATCCCAGACGAACACTGAAGCTTTCTTT.

This clone rates as medium-sized. The gene calls are TRBV7-2 and TRBJ2-7, with D possibly TRBD1 on 6 matching bases. There are 13 residues in the CDR3. Germline V gene data show CDR1 as SGHTA and CDR2 as FQGNSA. V was shortened by 1 base and J by 5 bases, with 9 bases between the two germline ends. The CDR3 DNA is TGTGCCAGCAGCTTAGGTCAGGGGAACGAGCAGTACTTC. This encodes CASSLGQGNEQYF.

This clone has only a few counts. The J gene is TRBJ2-7, the V gene TRBV6-1; weak D call: TRBD2 (6 bases). The CDR3 sequence is 14 residues long. With 4 bases removed from V and 2 bases from J, the gap between germline ends came to 12 bases. From germline, CDR1 is MNHNS and CDR2 SASEGT. As DNA, the CDR3 is TGTGCCAGCAGTGTTTTCGCGGGACCCTACGAGCAGTACTTC. This encodes CASSVFAGPYEQYF.

This clone showed up just a few times. The chain employs TRBV27 and TRBJ2-7, with 8 bases matching TRBD2. The CDR3 length is 15 residues. Trimming took 4 bases from V and 1 from J; bases not matched to a gene: 6. CDR1 and CDR2 from the germline V gene are MNHEY and SMNVEV (reference sequence). The CDR3 region has the DNA TGTGCCAGCAGTTGGATCGGGAGGGAGTCCTACGAGCAGTACTTC. Translation: CASSWIGRESYEQYF.

The CDR3 protein is CASREWRGPNSYEQYF. The CDR3 region has the DNA TGTGCCAGCCGGGAATGGCGGGGTCCCAACTCCTACGAGCAGTACTTC. The chain uses TRBV11-3 and TRBJ2-7, with D possibly matching TRBD2 (6 bases). Germline CDR1 SGHNT, CDR2 YENEEA. This CDR3 contains 16 residues. The V end was cut by 8 bases, the J end by 0 bases, with 20 bases between.

This clone was found a few times. CDR3 DNA sequence: TGTGCCAGCAGGTCGACAGGGAAGGAATTGGAAAAACTGTTTTTT. Translating gives CASRSTGKELEKLFF. V is TRBV12-3 or TRBV12-4 and J is TRBJ1-4, with 7 bases matching TRBD1. The CDR3 runs to 15 residues. Trimming took 6 bases from V and 8 from J; bases not matched to a gene: 12.

This clone is termed medium-sized. The rearrangement uses TRBV3-1 and TRBJ1-4, with D unresolved. V was trimmed by 2 bases and J by 7 bases, leaving 8 bases between them. This CDR3 region has 13 residues. Germline values: CDR1 LGHDT, CDR2 YNNKEL (reference sequence). In DNA form, the CDR3 reads TGTGCCAGCAGCCAAAACGAGGGTGAAAAACTGTTTTTT. It specifies CASSQNEGEKLFF.

The rearrangement joins TRBV30 to TRBJ2-2, with TRBD2 identical over 10 bases. CDR3 length equals 15 residues. V shed 0 bases, J shed 3 bases, and the junction held 1 base outside the gene matches. The germline V gene encodes CDR1 GTSNPN and CDR2 SVGIG (reference sequence). The CDR3 loop reads CAWSVLAGDTGELFF. For the CDR3, the DNA is TGTGCCTGGAGTGTGCTAGCGGGAGACACCGGGGAGCTGTTTTTT.

The chain carries TRBV7-9 and TRBJ2-3; TRBD1 is a possible D gene (6 bases). The germline gives CDR1 SEHNR, CDR2 FQNEAQ (reference sequence). This CDR3 has 14 residues. Trimming pared 4 bases from V and 5 bases from J, leaving 13 bases between. CDR3 nucleotides: TGTGCCAGCAGCTCGGGACAATTAGTAGATACGCAGTATTTT. Translating it yields CASSSGQLVDTQYF.